The sequence of this T cell receptor (beta chain) was determined in a study of blood T cell repertoires in COVID-19. Background on the study: Samples taken during acute and convalescent COVID-19 were collected in the United States, Italy and Spain.

The repertoire was sequenced with immunoSEQ multiplex PCR; TCRdb's copy has only in-frame clones and lacks some. Of around 250,000 clones listed, over 80% are singletons. Participants came from about two dozen US areas, aged about 18 to 89 years. Each participant's cohort was designated according to participant-reported clinical history. From germline, CDR1 is SGHKS and CDR2 YYEKEE (reference sequence). Deletions cut 2 bases from V and 10 bases from J, with 15 bases between. This CDR3 has 14 residues. The receptor was isolated from a human donor in a cohort exposed to, infected with or recovered from COVID-19 (not recorded which). The donor label of this sample is uncertain. This chain uses TRBV5-5 with TRBJ1-4; D remains unclear. The sequencing input was PBMCs or T cells enriched from blood (not recorded which). CDR3 sequence: CASSFPGSMAKLFF. The CDR3 coding sequence is TGTGCCAGCAGCTTTCCGGGTAGCATGGCAAAACTGTTTTTT.